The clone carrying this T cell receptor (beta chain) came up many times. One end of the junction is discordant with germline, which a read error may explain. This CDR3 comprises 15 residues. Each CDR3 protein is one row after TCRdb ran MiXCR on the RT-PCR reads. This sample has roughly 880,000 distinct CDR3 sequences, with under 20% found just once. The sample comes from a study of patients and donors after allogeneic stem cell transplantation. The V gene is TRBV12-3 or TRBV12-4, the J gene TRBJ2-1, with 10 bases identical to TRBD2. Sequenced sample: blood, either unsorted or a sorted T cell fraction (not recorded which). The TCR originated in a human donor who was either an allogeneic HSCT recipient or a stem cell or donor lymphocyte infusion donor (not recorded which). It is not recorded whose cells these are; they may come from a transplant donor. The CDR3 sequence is CASSIAGGPYNEQFF. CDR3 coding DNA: TGTGCCAGCAGTATAGCGGGAGGTCCCTACAATGAGCAGTTCTTC.